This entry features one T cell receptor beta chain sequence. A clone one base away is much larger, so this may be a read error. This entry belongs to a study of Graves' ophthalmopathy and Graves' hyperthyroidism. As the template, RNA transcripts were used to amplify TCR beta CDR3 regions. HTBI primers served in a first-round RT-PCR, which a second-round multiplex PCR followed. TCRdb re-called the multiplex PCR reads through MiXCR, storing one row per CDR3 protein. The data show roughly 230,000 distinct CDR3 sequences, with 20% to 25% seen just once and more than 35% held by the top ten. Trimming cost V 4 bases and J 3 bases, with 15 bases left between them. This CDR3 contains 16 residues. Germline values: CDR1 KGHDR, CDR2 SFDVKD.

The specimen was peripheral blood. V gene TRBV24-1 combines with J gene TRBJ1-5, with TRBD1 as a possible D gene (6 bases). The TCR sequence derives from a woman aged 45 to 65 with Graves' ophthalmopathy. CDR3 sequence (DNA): TGTGCCACCAGTGACCCCGCCAGGGGCGACAATCAGCCCCAGCATTTT. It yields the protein CATSDPARGDNQPQHF.